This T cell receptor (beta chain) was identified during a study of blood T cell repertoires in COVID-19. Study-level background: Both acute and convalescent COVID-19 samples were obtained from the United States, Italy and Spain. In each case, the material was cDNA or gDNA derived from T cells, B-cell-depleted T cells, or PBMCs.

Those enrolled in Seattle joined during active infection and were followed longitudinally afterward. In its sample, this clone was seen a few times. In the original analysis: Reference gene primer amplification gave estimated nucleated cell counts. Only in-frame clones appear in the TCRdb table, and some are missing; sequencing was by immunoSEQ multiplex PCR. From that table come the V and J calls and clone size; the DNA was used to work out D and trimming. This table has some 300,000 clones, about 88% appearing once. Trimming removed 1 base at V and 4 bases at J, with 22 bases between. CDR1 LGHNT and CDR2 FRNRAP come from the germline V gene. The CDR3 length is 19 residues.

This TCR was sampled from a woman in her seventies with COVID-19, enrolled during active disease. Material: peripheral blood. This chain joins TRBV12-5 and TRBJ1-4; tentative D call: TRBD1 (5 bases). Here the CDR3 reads CASGLALSRVTPFNEKLFF. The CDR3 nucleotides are TGTGCTAGTGGTTTGGCCCTGTCCAGGGTAACGCCGTTTAATGAAAAACTGTTTTTT.